This TCR beta chain was sequenced during a study of CD8 T cells in ankylosing spondylitis. Points from the study as a whole: The clones that were linked to disease were reported to be significantly enriched in matched synovial fluid samples from ankylosing spondylitis patients. Relatively scarce in peripheral blood, disease-linked clones were CD8+.

There are a few counts of this clonotype. Its antigen is undetermined. V lost 0 bases and J lost 4, with 7 bases in between. There are 13 residues in the CDR3. Looked up from germline, CDR1 is ENHRY and CDR2 is SYGVKD. Quantitative 5'-RACE with molecular barcodes was used to make the TCR beta libraries. TCRdb itself ran the 5' RACE reads through MiXCR, one entry per CDR3 protein. Among around 300,000 distinct CDR3 sequences listed, roughly 12% were seen once. This sequence originates from a female donor with ankylosing spondylitis or in good health (not recorded which). V is TRBV10-3 and J is TRBJ2-7, with no clear D. The sequencing input was blood, either unsorted or a sorted T cell fraction (not recorded which). The CDR3 is CAISESGWYEQYF. The CDR3 DNA is TGTGCCATCAGTGAGTCCGGGTGGTACGAGCAGTACTTC.